The rows below give T cell receptor beta chains drawn from one sample of a study of patients and donors after allogeneic stem cell transplantation. TCRdb called the RT-PCR reads again in MiXCR, with one record for every CDR3 protein. This table has about a million distinct CDR3 sequences, 15% to 20% appearing once. Sequencing input: blood, either unsorted or a sorted T cell fraction (not recorded which). These receptors were taken from a human donor who was either an allogeneic HSCT recipient or a stem cell or donor lymphocyte infusion donor (not recorded which). It is not recorded whose cells these are; they may come from a transplant donor. Each CDR3 is given with its conserved first and last residue. D genes are given only for firm matches. Clone size is not always given. Where it is, it says once, few, many or a class for expanded clones.

j_call | clone_size | v_call | d_call | cdr3_aa | cdr3_nt
TRBJ1-2 | many | TRBV20-1 | TRBD1 | CSARKLTGTGGEYGYTF | TGCAGTGCTAGAAAGCTTACCGGGACAGGGGGCGAATATGGCTACACCTTC
TRBJ2-3 | - | TRBV3-1 | TRBD1 | CASSELRGQRTDTQYF | TGTGCCAGCAGCGAGTTAAGGGGACAGCGCACAGATACGCAGTATTTT
TRBJ2-1 | few | TRBV20-1 | TRBD2 | CSPMSGRRIF | TGCAGTCCTATGAGCGGGAGGCGTATCTTC
TRBJ2-2 | few | TRBV7-9 | TRBD2 | CASSTTLAGYTGELFF | TGTGCCAGCAGCACCACACTAGCGGGGTACACCGGGGAGCTGTTTTTT
TRBJ2-5 | - | TRBV4-1 | - | CASSQVLIGETQYF | TGCGCCAGCAGCCAAGTTTTAATAGGCGAGACCCAGTACTTC
TRBJ2-5 | few | TRBV5-6 | - | CASSPRRTDQETQYF | TGTGCCAGCAGCCCAAGACGGACAGACCAAGAGACCCAGTACTTC
TRBJ2-7 | - | TRBV6-2/TRBV6-3 | TRBD2 | CASSSASGGRSYEQYF | TGTGCCAGCAGTTCCGCTAGCGGGGGGCGATCCTACGAGCAGTACTTC
TRBJ1-5 | - | TRBV9 | - | CASSVGGREDQPQHF | TGTGCCAGCAGCGTAGGGGGCCGGGAGGATCAGCCCCAGCATTTT
TRBJ2-1 | - | TRBV12-3/TRBV12-4 | TRBD1 | CASSDPGGLGINEQFF | TGTGCCAGCAGTGACCCAGGGGGATTGGGGATAAATGAGCAGTTCTTC
TRBJ1-1 | - | TRBV5-1 | TRBD1 | CASSPLRGTGEWRTEAFF | TGCGCCAGCAGCCCGCTTCGGGGGACAGGGGAGTGGAGGACTGAAGCTTTCTTT
TRBJ2-5 | - | TRBV12-3/TRBV12-4 | TRBD2 | CASSIRLGGGGAGETQYF | TGTGCCAGCAGTATCCGCCTAGGTGGCGGGGGGGCCGGAGAGACCCAGTACTTC
TRBJ2-1 | many | TRBV5-1 | TRBD2 | CASRQPKAGAWDEQFF | TGCGCCAGCAGACAGCCCAAAGCGGGGGCCTGGGATGAGCAGTTCTTC
TRBJ2-1 | - | TRBV6-1 | - | CASSEWRGRTYNEQFF | TGTGCCAGCAGTGAATGGCGCGGAAGGACCTACAATGAGCAGTTCTTC
TRBJ2-7 | few | TRBV27 | TRBD1 | CASSPWGTGGVSEQYF | TGTGCCAGCAGCCCTTGGGGGACAGGGGGCGTTTCCGAGCAGTACTTC
TRBJ1-5 | few | TRBV5-6 | - | CASSLGGGDPYQPQHF | TGTGCCAGCAGCTTGGGGGGAGGGGACCCATATCAGCCCCAGCATTTT
TRBJ2-5 | few | TRBV5-1 | - | CASSFRAGQETQYF | TGCGCCAGCAGCTTCCGGGCAGGGCAAGAGACCCAGTACTTC
TRBJ2-7 | - | TRBV6-6 | - | CASSYSSDEQYF | TGTGCCAGCAGTTACTCTTCGGACGAGCAGTACTTC
TRBJ2-5 | - | TRBV7-2 | TRBD2 | CASSLGETPGGWETQYF | TGTGCCAGCAGCTTAGGGGAGACCCCGGGAGGGTGGGAGACCCAGTACTTC
TRBJ1-1 | - | TRBV4-1 | - | CASSQGEEAFF | TGCGCCAGCAGCCAGGGGGAAGAAGCTTTCTTT
TRBJ2-1 | few | TRBV5-1 | TRBD2 | CASSSGLAPSSYNEQFF | TGCGCCAGCAGCTCCGGACTAGCACCTAGCTCCTACAATGAGCAGTTCTTC
TRBJ2-2 | few | TRBV4-2 | - | CASSQDLSGSGTGELFF | TGTGCCAGCAGCCAAGATTTATCCGGGAGCGGCACCGGGGAGCTGTTTTTT
TRBJ2-1 | - | TRBV20-1 | TRBD2 | CSPTISERETLNEQFF | TGCAGTCCCACAATATCGGAGCGGGAGACCCTCAATGAGCAGTTCTTC
TRBJ1-1 | many | TRBV12-3/TRBV12-4 | TRBD1 | CASSLNRGPNTEAFF | TGTGCCAGCAGTTTAAACAGGGGGCCAAACACTGAAGCTTTCTTT
TRBJ2-7 | - | TRBV5-1 | - | CASSLIPTLYEQYF | TGCGCCAGCAGCTTGATTCCAACTCTCTACGAGCAGTACTTC
TRBJ1-6 | - | TRBV3-1 | - | CASSRGGLSPLHF | TGTGCCAGCAGCCGCGGAGGGCTTTCACCCCTCCACTTT
TRBJ1-1 | - | TRBV3-1 | - | CASSQDPSRGGPDTEAFF | TGTGCCAGCAGCCAAGATCCATCGAGGGGAGGCCCGGACACTGAAGCTTTCTTT
TRBJ2-7 | - | TRBV13 | TRBD2 | CASISGSGGSYEQYF | TGTGCCAGCATCTCGGGGAGCGGGGGATCCTACGAGCAGTACTTC
TRBJ2-3 | - | TRBV13 | TRBD2 | CASSLSSGGAVADTQYF | TGTGCCAGCAGCCTATCTAGCGGGGGGGCCGTCGCAGATACGCAGTATTTT
TRBJ2-5 | - | TRBV3-1 | - | CASSQGYETQYF | TGTGCCAGCAGCCAAGGGTATGAGACCCAGTACTTC